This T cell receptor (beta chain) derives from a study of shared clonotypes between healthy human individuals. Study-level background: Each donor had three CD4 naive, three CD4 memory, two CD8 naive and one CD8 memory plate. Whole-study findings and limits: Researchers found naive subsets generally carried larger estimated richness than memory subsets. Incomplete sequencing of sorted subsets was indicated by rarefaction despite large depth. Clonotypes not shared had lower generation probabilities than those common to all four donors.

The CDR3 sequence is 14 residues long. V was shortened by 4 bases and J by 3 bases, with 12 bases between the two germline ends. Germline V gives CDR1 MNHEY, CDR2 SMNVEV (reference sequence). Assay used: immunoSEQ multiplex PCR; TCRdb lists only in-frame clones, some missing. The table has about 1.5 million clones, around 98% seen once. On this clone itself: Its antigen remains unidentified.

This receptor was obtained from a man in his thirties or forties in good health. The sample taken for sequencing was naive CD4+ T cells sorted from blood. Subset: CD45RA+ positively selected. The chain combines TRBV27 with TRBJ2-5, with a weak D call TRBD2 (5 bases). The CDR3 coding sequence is TGTGCCAGCAGTTCTTGGGAGTCAGAAGAGACCCAGTACTTC. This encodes CASSSWESEETQYF.